The subject of this entry is one T cell receptor (beta chain). Its target is unknown. This record belongs to a study of human thymus T cells. Study outcomes and limitations: In unrelated individuals, thymic repertoires overlapped highly, according to related research. Thymic and blood repertoires seemed to show skewed V and J gene use.

Thymus tissue was removed during corrective cardiac surgery. Donors were healthy Finnish infants having corrective surgery for congenital heart defects. This table comes from immunoSEQ multiplex PCR, and its TCRdb copy is limited to in-frame clones, with some not included. The table has roughly 130,000 clones, 90% to 95% seen once. Sequenced input: thymus tissue. The receptor's source is a boy in the first two years of life with a congenital heart defect but otherwise immunologically healthy.

The CDR3 reads CSVQGQGVNTEAFF. The CDR3 DNA follows: TGCAGCGTCCAAGGGCAGGGGGTGAACACTGAAGCTTTCTTT. This chain uses TRBV29-1 with TRBJ1-1; 7 bases are a match to TRBD1. Per the germline V gene, CDR1 is SQVTM and CDR2 is ANQGSEA. V trimming: 6 bases; J trimming: 0 bases; junction bases outside the gene matches: 7. The CDR3 is 14 amino acids.